One and the same sample provided the 26 T cell receptor beta chains below, sequenced in a study of T cell clonality in common variable immunodeficiency (dated by TCRdb to 2013 to 2016). The library was made by the immunoSEQ multiplex PCR assay. In its TCRdb copy, this immuneACCESS table keeps in-frame sequences only and misses some clones. Where compared with another copy, unresolved V genes explain less than half of these, and the others have no known cause. Across this sample, about 60,000 clones were tabulated and none appeared just once. The ten largest clones add up to 1.5% to 2% of the sample. Material for sequencing was peripheral blood mononuclear cells. These receptors were obtained from a person aged 18 to 70 in good health.

This clone occurred many times. CDR3 bases read: TGTGCCAGCAGCCAACAGGGGGCCACAGATACG. Amino acids: CASSQQGATDT. The full CDR3 protein reads CASSQQGATDTQYF. J is TRBJ2-3 and V is TRBV5-4; TRBD1 aligns across 9 bases. The sequence runs out 3 residues before the end of the CDR3; the remainder is reconstructed from the germline J gene. The V segment lost 4 bases and the J segment 2 bases; nucleotides outside the gene matches: 2. CDR1 SGHNT and CDR2 YYREEE come from the germline V gene (reference sequence). The CDR3 loop spans 14 amino acids.

This clone has at least ten counts. The CDR3 end lies 3 residues beyond the end of the read and is filled in from the germline J gene. This chain links TRBV30 with TRBJ2-5; 9 bases line up with TRBD1. With 5 bases clipped from V and 7 bases from J, the junction kept 14 bases outside the gene matches. Germline V gene lookup returns CDR1 GTSNPN and CDR2 SVGIG (reference sequence). This CDR3 has 15 residues. The chain's CDR3 is CAWAKRDRDLGTQYF. The covered CDR3 bases are TGTGCCTGGGCCAAACGGGACAGGGATCTGGGGACC.

This clone was observed many times. The read ends 3 residues before the CDR3 terminus; that terminus is restored from the germline J gene. The chain uses TRBV20-1 and TRBJ2-5, with unresolved D. The CDR3 sequence is 13 residues long. Germline V gene data show CDR1 as DFQATT and CDR2 as SNEGSKA (reference sequence). V dropped 8 bases and J dropped 2 bases, with 15 bases sitting between them. The CDR3 region is CSTSSGAQETQYF. The part of the CDR3 DNA that was read is TGCAGTACCTCTAGTGGCGCTCAAGAGACC.

This clone was counted many times. The CDR3 extends 3 residues past the end of the read, so its final part is completed from the germline J gene. This chain uses TRBV11-3 with TRBJ2-1; 12 bases match TRBD1. The CDR3 contains 15 residues. The ends lost 3 bases at V and 7 bases at J; junction bases unmatched: 4. From germline, CDR1 is SGHNT and CDR2 YENEEA. This chain's CDR3 is CASSLGQGASNEQFF. The DNA read from the CDR3 is TGTGCCAGCAGCTTGGGACAGGGGGCGAGTAATGAG. Full variable domain (rest looked up from reference TRBV11-3 and TRBJ2-1): EAGVVQSPRYKIIEKKQPVAFWCNPISGHNTLYWYLQNLGQGPELLIRYENEEAVDDSQLPKDRFSAERLKGVDSTLKIQPAELGDSAVYLCASSLGQGASNEQFFGPGTRLTVL.

This clone was detected ten times or more. Read data end 3 residues before the CDR3 end; the end is taken from the germline J gene. The V gene is TRBV10-3, the J gene TRBJ1-6, with 9 nucleotides matching TRBD1. CDR1 and CDR2 from the germline V gene are ENHRY and SYGVKD. This CDR3 comprises 15 residues. The ends lost 4 bases at V and 10 bases at J; junction bases unmatched: 8. The covered CDR3 bases are TGTGCCATCAGTGCCTCTCGGACAGGGGAGTCACCC. Translation gives CAISASRTGESP. The entire CDR3 reads CAISASRTGESPLHF.

This clone has a count of ten or more. Read sequence stops 3 residues before the CDR3 end, and the germline J gene provides the missing end. V gene TRBV5-5 combines with J gene TRBJ2-1; 8 bases map to TRBD1. CDR1 SGHKS and CDR2 YYEKEE come from the germline V gene (reference sequence). The CDR3 has 14 residues. Losses at the gene ends were 4 bases for V and 6 bases for J; bases not matched to a gene: 6. The sequenced part of the CDR3 DNA is TGTGCCAGCAGCACAATGGACAGGGTCAATGAG. As protein: CASSTMDRVNE. The entire CDR3 sequence reads CASSTMDRVNEQFF.

This clone was seen at least ten times. The read terminates 3 residues ahead of where the CDR3 ends, so the germline J gene completes it. The chain couples TRBV7-2 to TRBJ2-2, with a tentative D call TRBD1 (8 bases). V was trimmed by 5 bases and J by 6 bases, leaving 16 bases between them. CDR1 is SGHTA, CDR2 FQGNSA, per germline. The length of the CDR3 is 15 residues. The CDR3 DNA, read in part, is TGTGCCAGCAGCCTCCGGACAGGGAGGGCCGGGGAG. Translated, it gives CASSLRTGRAGE. The complete CDR3 sequence is CASSLRTGRAGELFF.

At least ten counts were recorded for this clone. The CDR3 is cut off 3 residues early in the read; its end comes from the germline J gene. The chain recombines TRBV7-8 with TRBJ1-2; 8 bases are a match to TRBD1. CDR1 and CDR2 (germline): SGHVS, FQNEAQ. The CDR3 is made up of 15 amino acids. V shed 0 bases and J 7 bases; nucleotides not matched to a gene: 7. The covered CDR3 bases are TGTGCCAGCAGCTTAGCCGACAGGGGAAGTTTTGGC. This translates into CASSLADRGSFG. The entire CDR3 is CASSLADRGSFGYTF. The whole variable domain, remainder taken from reference TRBV7-8 and TRBJ1-2, is GAGVSQSPRYKVAKRGQDVALRCDPISGHVSLFWYQQALGQGPEFLTYFQNEAQLDKSGLPSDRFFAERPEGSVSTLKIQRTQQEDSAVYLCASSLADRGSFGYTFGSGTRLTVV.

This clone was found many times. The read terminates 3 residues before the CDR3 end, so the remaining end is supplied by the germline J gene. This sequence joins TRBV13 and TRBJ2-1; the D gene is possibly TRBD2 (5 bases). Trimming cost V 4 bases and J 2 bases, with 12 bases left between them. Germline loops: CDR1 PRHDT, CDR2 FYEKMQ (reference sequence). This CDR3 spans 15 amino acids. This chain's CDR3 is CASSSGLEAYNEQFF. The CDR3 DNA, read in part, is TGTGCCAGCAGCTCCGGACTGGAGGCCTACAATGAG.

This clone was counted at least ten times. With the read ending 3 residues before the CDR3 end, the germline J gene is used to fill in that end. This chain connects TRBV19 to TRBJ1-1; 11 bases line up with TRBD1. Germline lookup yields CDR1 LNHDA and CDR2 SQIVND (reference sequence). After removal of 7 bases from V and 3 bases from J, the junction contained 7 bases not matched to a gene. The CDR3 has 15 residues. CDR3 in amino acids: CASTLGTGGYTEAFF. Incomplete CDR3 DNA: TGTGCCAGTACCCTGGGGACAGGGGGGTACACTGAA.

This clone has at least ten counts. The read ends 3 residues early relative to the CDR3; the germline J gene fills the gap. The chain couples TRBV6-2 or TRBV6-3 to TRBJ2-3; 7 nucleotides line up with TRBD1. The CDR3 runs to 15 residues. Germline CDR1 reads MNHEY; CDR2 reads SVGEGT. The V segment lost 2 bases and the J segment 6 bases; nucleotides outside the gene matches: 8. CDR3 DNA, as far as it was read: TGTGCCAGCAGTTACCCGACAGGGCCCGGGGATACG. The encoded protein is CASSYPTGPGDT. The entire CDR3 sequence reads CASSYPTGPGDTQYF.

This clone was seen at least ten times. CDR3 DNA (partial): TGCGCCAGCAGTGAGCGACAGGGATTAATGAACACTGAA. This sequence encodes CASSERQGLMNTE. The full CDR3 is CASSERQGLMNTEAFF. The chain uses TRBV10-1 and TRBJ1-1, with 7 bases aligning to TRBD1. The sequenced fragment ends 3 residues before the CDR3 boundary, so the rest is inferred from the germline J gene. This CDR3 has 16 residues. Germline CDR1 is WNHNN and CDR2 is SYGVQD (reference sequence). The junction had 6 bases not matched to a gene; V was cut back by 2 bases and J by 0 bases.

This clone was detected many times. From the germline J gene comes the end of the CDR3, since the read stops 3 residues before it. This chain connects TRBV2 to TRBJ1-5; no definite D call. CDR1 and CDR2 from the germline V gene are SNHLY and FYNNEI. V was cut by 2 bases and J by 5 bases, with 10 bases left in between. The CDR3 spans 14 residues. CDR3 bases read: TGTGCCAGCAGTGAAAGGGCAGAACATCAGCCC. It is translated as CASSERAEHQP. The entire CDR3 protein is CASSERAEHQPQHF.

This clone came up many times. The read halts 3 residues ahead of the CDR3 end, with the missing end drawn from the germline J gene. This chain joins TRBV9 and TRBJ1-2; possibly TRBD1 for D (5 bases). Trimming pared 3 bases from V and 1 base from J, leaving 7 bases between. Per the germline V gene, CDR1 is SGDLS and CDR2 is YYNGEE. The CDR3 length is 13 residues. The CDR3 spells CASSGQLNYGYTF. Partial CDR3 DNA: TGTGCCAGCAGCGGACAGCTTAACTATGGC.

This clone occurred many times. Sequencing ends 3 residues short of the CDR3 end; the germline J gene provides the rest. The chain couples TRBV28 to TRBJ2-5; perhaps TRBD1 as D (6 bases). CDR3 length: 12 residues. Between the trimmed V and J ends, which lost 5 bases and 4 bases, there was a span of 8 bases. Germline loops: CDR1 MDHEN, CDR2 SYDVKM. CDR3 residues: CASSVDRETQYF. Incomplete CDR3 DNA: TGTGCCAGCAGTGTGGACAGAGAGACC.

This clone came up many times. The read gets to within 3 residues of the CDR3 end, and the germline J gene fills in the rest. The rearrangement links TRBV20-1 to TRBJ2-1; 11 bases line up with TRBD2. The CDR3 consists of 15 residues. The trim removed 0 bases at V and 8 bases at J, leaving 6 bases unmatched. Germline assignment: CDR1 DFQATT and CDR2 SNEGSKA (reference sequence). The CDR3 here is CSARDTSGSRYEQFF. The CDR3 bases that were read are TGCAGTGCTAGAGACACTAGCGGGAGTCGCTATGAG.

In this sample, this clone turned up a few times. The CDR3 goes on 3 residues after the read ends, and that part is filled in from the germline J gene. The J gene is TRBJ2-5, the V gene TRBV20-1, with 9 bases matching TRBD2. The CDR3 extends over 14 amino acids. Per the germline V gene, CDR1 is DFQATT and CDR2 is SNEGSKA (reference sequence). Losses at the gene ends were 5 bases for V and 5 bases for J; bases not matched to a gene: 9. Partial CDR3 DNA: TGCAGTGCTCGCCCGCGGGAGGGCCATGAGACC. Translating gives CSARPREGHET. The entire CDR3 protein reads CSARPREGHETQYF.

This clone was seen repeatedly, ten times or more. Coverage ceases 3 residues before the CDR3 finishes, and the germline J gene fills in the end. This chain connects TRBV6-1 to TRBJ2-2; D may be TRBD1 (6 bases). The CDR3 runs 17 residues. CDR1 and CDR2 (germline): MNHNS, SASEGT. The V end lost 0 bases, the J end lost 6 bases, and 17 bases lay between the germline ends. Partial CDR3 DNA: TGTGCCAGCAGTGAAGCCACCGCAGCAGGGGATCCCGGGGAG. Its translation is CASSEATAAGDPGE. The full-length CDR3 reads as CASSEATAAGDPGELFF.

The table lists this clone with many counts. Read data end 3 residues before the CDR3 end; the end is taken from the germline J gene. The V gene is TRBV20-1, the J gene TRBJ2-1, with TRBD2 as a possible D gene (5 bases). The CDR3 totals 12 residues. Germline V gene data show CDR1 as DFQATT and CDR2 as SNEGSKA (reference sequence). The CDR3 bases that were read are TGCAGCGCTCCGAGGGCCCCCGGTGAG. It is translated as CSAPRAPGE. In full, the CDR3 reads CSAPRAPGEQFF.

This clone was seen ten or more times. The CDR3 end is not reached by the read, which stops 3 residues before it; the germline J gene fills it in. The V and J genes are TRBV19 and TRBJ2-7, with D unresolved. Trimming shortened V by 1 base and J by 2 bases, and 12 bases separated the two germline ends. This CDR3 has 15 amino acids. CDR1 is LNHDA and CDR2 is SQIVND in the germline V gene (reference sequence). Incomplete CDR3 DNA: TGTGCCAGTAGTATAGCCAGAGAAAGTGCCTACGAG. This sequence encodes CASSIARESAYE. The whole CDR3 is CASSIARESAYEQYF.

This clone came up many times. The read ends 3 residues early relative to the CDR3; the germline J gene fills the gap. The chain has TRBV2 and TRBJ1-4, with 9 bases matching TRBD1. The V segment lost 3 bases and the J segment 5 bases; nucleotides outside the gene matches: 7. Germline CDR1 reads SNHLY; CDR2 reads FYNNEI. The CDR3 runs to 16 residues. CDR3 DNA (partial): TGTGCCAGCAGTGAGGGACAGGGTAGTTGGAATGAAAAA. This gives the protein CASSEGQGSWNEK. The entire CDR3 reads CASSEGQGSWNEKLFF.

This clone was found many times. Read coverage stops 3 residues before the CDR3 terminus; the germline J gene supplies the remainder. This chain joins TRBV2 and TRBJ2-2; TRBD2 agrees at 7 bases. The CDR3 sequence is 14 residues long. Germline lookup yields CDR1 SNHLY and CDR2 FYNNEI. J gave up 6 bases and V 6 bases, and 7 bases lay outside the gene matches. CDR3 DNA, as far as it was read: TGTGCCAGCAGCGCCCGGACTAGATCCGGGGAG. This sequence encodes CASSARTRSGE. The whole CDR3 region reads CASSARTRSGELFF.

This clone has ten or more counts. The CDR3 end lies 3 residues beyond the end of the read and is filled in from the germline J gene. The rearrangement uses TRBV5-1 and TRBJ2-7; D is uncertain. Germline-derived CDR1 and CDR2 are SGHRS and YFSETQ. Trimming left V 5 bases short and J 0 bases short, with 12 bases between. This CDR3 has 14 residues. The CDR3 spells CASSKGDVSYEQYF. CDR3 bases read: TGCGCCAGCAGTAAGGGCGATGTCTCCTACGAG.

This clone was detected many times. Read data end 3 residues before the CDR3 end; the end is taken from the germline J gene. This chain links TRBV5-1 with TRBJ2-1, with a weak D call TRBD1 (6 bases). CDR3 size: 16 residues. V was shortened by 3 bases and J by 6 bases, with 19 bases between the two germline ends. CDR1 is SGHRS and CDR2 is YFSETQ in the germline V gene. Partial CDR3 DNA: TGCGCCAGCAGCTCCTCTGCGGTCCAGGGGCTCAATGAG. It yields the protein CASSSSAVQGLNE. From start to end, the CDR3 is CASSSSAVQGLNEQFF.

At least ten counts were recorded for this clone. The CDR3 is cut off 3 residues early in the read; its end comes from the germline J gene. This sequence joins TRBV7-2 and TRBJ2-3; weak D call: TRBD2 (5 bases). This CDR3 region has 15 residues. From germline, CDR1 is SGHTA and CDR2 FQGNSA. Trimming removed 1 base from V and 2 bases from J, with 10 bases in between. This chain's CDR3 is CASSLGLANTDTQYF. CDR3 DNA, as far as it was read: TGTGCCAGCAGCTTAGGGTTAGCGAACACAGATACG.

This clone was seen many times. At one of its ends the junction is not consistent with the germline gene, which may arise from a read error. Read sequence stops 3 residues before the CDR3 end, and the germline J gene provides the missing end. The chain is built from TRBV4-2 and TRBJ1-1; possibly TRBD1 for D (6 bases). Germline CDR1 is LGHNA and CDR2 is YNFKEQ. CDR3 length: 16 residues. CDR3 in amino acids: CASSQIFQGRATEAFF. Incomplete CDR3 DNA: TGCGCCAGCAGCCAAATTTTCCAGGGGAGGGCGACTGAA.